These T cell receptor beta chains were read from a single sample in a study of CD8+ T cells in alopecia areata. The assay was immunoSEQ multiplex PCR, and TCRdb's table has in-frame clones only and misses some. In the table there are 270,000 or so clones, more than 45% of which are singletons. Specimen: CD4+ T cells sorted from blood, collected at week 24, from a patient treated with tofacitinib. These receptors came from a human donor with alopecia areata. The CDR3 runs from the conserved cysteine through the conserved F or W. The D gene is left open where the match is weak. Clone sizes are given selectively: once, few, many, or a class where the clone is expanded.

clone_size | j_call | v_call | d_call | cdr3_aa | cdr3_nt
- | TRBJ1-2 | TRBV30 | TRBD1 | CAWSEDRGQAGYTF | TGTGCCTGGAGCGAGGACAGGGGGCAGGCTGGCTACACCTTC
once | TRBJ1-2 | TRBV7-2 | - | CASSLPLANYGYTF | TGTGCCAGCAGCTTACCACTTGCTAACTATGGCTACACCTTC
few | TRBJ2-3 | TRBV5-1 | TRBD2 | CASSVGTSGDTQYF | TGCGCCAGCAGCGTGGGGACTAGCGGGGATACGCAGTATTTT
- | TRBJ1-5 | TRBV6-5 | - | CASSYRVNQPQHF | TGTGCCAGCAGTTACCGGGTAAATCAGCCCCAGCATTTT
few | TRBJ1-1 | TRBV7-9 | - | CASTTVTEAFF | TGTGCCAGCACCACCGTTACTGAAGCTTTCTTT
- | TRBJ2-5 | TRBV14 | - | CASSQDTGPGDETQYF | TGTGCCAGCAGCCAAGACACCGGCCCGGGGGATGAGACCCAGTACTTC
- | TRBJ2-2 | TRBV7-7 | - | CASSSKSGELFF | TGTGCTAGCAGCTCGAAGAGCGGGGAGCTGTTTTTT
- | TRBJ2-7 | TRBV30 | TRBD1 | CACSRDRGFNEQYF | TGTGCCTGTTCCCGGGACAGGGGGTTCAACGAGCAGTACTTC
few | TRBJ1-1 | TRBV29-1 | - | CSVDTPRGGMNTEAFF | TGCAGCGTTGATACTCCCCGGGGCGGAATGAACACTGAAGCTTTCTTT
few | TRBJ2-5 | TRBV5-1 | - | CASSLEETQYF | TGCGCCAGCAGCTTGGAGGAGACCCAGTACTTC
- | TRBJ2-7 | TRBV6-1 | - | CASSRQTGGPSEQYF | TGTGCCAGCAGCCGCCAGACAGGCGGCCCCAGCGAGCAGTACTTC
- | TRBJ1-6 | TRBV5-6 | TRBD1 | CASNYRTGGSSPLHF | TGTGCCAGCAACTACCGGACAGGGGGTAGTTCACCCCTCCACTTT
- | TRBJ2-5 | TRBV4-3 | TRBD1 | CASSQVGGQGETQYF | TGCGCCAGCAGCCAAGTAGGGGGACAGGGAGAGACCCAGTACTTC
- | TRBJ2-4 | TRBV30 | - | CAWSVLGNNKNIQYF | TGTGCCTGGAGTGTACTAGGGAATAACAAAAACATTCAGTACTTC
once | TRBJ1-1 | TRBV6-1 | TRBD1 | CASSATGKGTEAFF | TGTGCCAGCAGTGCGACAGGGAAGGGGACTGAAGCTTTCTTT
- | TRBJ2-7 | TRBV25-1 | TRBD2 | CASSTQRGGFYEQYF | TGTGCCAGCAGTACCCAGCGGGGGGGCTTCTACGAGCAGTACTTC